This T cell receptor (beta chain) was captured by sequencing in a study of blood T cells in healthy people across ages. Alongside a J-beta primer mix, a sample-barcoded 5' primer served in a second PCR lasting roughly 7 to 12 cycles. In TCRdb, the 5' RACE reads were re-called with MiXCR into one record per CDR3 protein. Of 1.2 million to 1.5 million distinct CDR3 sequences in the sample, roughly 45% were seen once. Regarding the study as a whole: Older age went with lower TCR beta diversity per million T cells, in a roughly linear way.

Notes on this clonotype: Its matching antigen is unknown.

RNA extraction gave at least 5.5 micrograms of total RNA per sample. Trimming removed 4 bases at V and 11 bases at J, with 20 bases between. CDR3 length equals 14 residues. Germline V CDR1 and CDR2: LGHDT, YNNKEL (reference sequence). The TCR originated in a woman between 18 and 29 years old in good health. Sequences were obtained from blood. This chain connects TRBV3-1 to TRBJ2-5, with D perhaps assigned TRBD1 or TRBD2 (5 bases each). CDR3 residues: CASSLRDLDNEQYF. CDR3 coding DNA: TGTGCCAGCAGCCTCCGGGACCTAGACAATGAGCAGTACTTC.